This T cell receptor beta chain comes out of a study of T cells in Graves' hyperthyroidism and ophthalmopathy. J was trimmed by 1 base and V by 1 base; bases with no gene match: 8. Germline assignment: CDR1 SQVTM and CDR2 ANQGSEA. The CDR3 extends over 19 amino acids. Researchers amplified the TCR beta CDR3 regions from RNA transcripts. Using the HTBI primer set, a first-round RT-PCR was run on the TCR CDR3. One entry per CDR3 protein, called by TCRdb with MiXCR from the multiplex PCR reads. Among approximately 600,000 distinct CDR3 sequences listed, about 15% were seen once. Exclusion of patients followed from uncontrolled infection, other autoimmune disease, pregnancy or lactation.

This TCR came from a woman aged 40-49 years with Graves' ophthalmopathy. Sequencing was performed on blood. V usage is TRBV29-1 and J usage is TRBJ2-6; the match to TRBD2 covers 12 bases. CDR3 DNA: TGCAGCGTTGAAGGGCTAGCGGGAGGGCCGGGGTCTGGGGCCAACGTCCTGACTTTC. Translating it yields CSVEGLAGGPGSGANVLTF.